The rows below give T cell receptor beta chains drawn from one sample of a study of spatial heterogeneity in lung cancer. TCRdb passed the 5' RACE reads through MiXCR, listing each CDR3 protein once. Of about 110,000 distinct CDR3 sequences in the sample, 11% were seen once. Specimen: PBMCs, collected at follow-up. These receptors were obtained from a female donor with early-stage non-small cell lung cancer. Each CDR3 is given with its conserved first and last residue. Some rows mark clone size as missing; the rest say once, few, many or name a class of expanded clone.

TRBJ1-2,TRBV12-3/TRBV12-4,.,CASSLGVGYTF
TRBJ2-7,TRBV28,few,CASRPTISYEQYF
TRBJ2-1,TRBV18,.,CASSPLGLAGGYNEQFF
TRBJ2-6,TRBV7-2,many,CASRLTGTSGANVLTF
TRBJ1-4,TRBV4-2,.,CASSQGAANEKLFF
TRBJ1-5,TRBV12-3/TRBV12-4,few,CASSGYSNQPQHF
TRBJ1-1,TRBV5-1,.,CASSLGYQNTEAFF
TRBJ2-5,TRBV11-1,many,CASSSATSGQETQYF
TRBJ1-6,TRBV10-3,.,CAIRATGENSPLHF
TRBJ2-5,TRBV5-1,.,CASSLTGTGGETQYF
TRBJ2-3,TRBV7-9,many,CASSPSRWWERKDTQYF
TRBJ1-1,TRBV6-2/TRBV6-3,.,CASSILLAGAAFF
TRBJ2-1,TRBV7-2,few,CASSLVEAYNEQFF
TRBJ1-1,TRBV28,many,CASSFLGLKTEAFF
TRBJ2-1,TRBV20-1,few,CSAKLWQNRNEQFF
TRBJ2-1,TRBV5-1,.,CASSEDLPRGFNEQFF
TRBJ2-1,TRBV11-2,.,CANSLGQGNEQFF
TRBJ2-3,TRBV9,many,CASSVDPLSSPTQYF
TRBJ1-3,TRBV18,many,CASSVPGNTIYF
TRBJ2-1,TRBV4-2,few,CASSQDRTRSVYNEQFF
TRBJ1-5,TRBV28,few,CASSTPGTGISNQPQHF
TRBJ1-5,TRBV2,few,CASSARQGPSNQPQHF
TRBJ2-3,TRBV30,few,CAWSVMDTQYF
TRBJ1-6,TRBV28,.,CASSLGGSYNSPLHF
TRBJ1-1,TRBV6-2/TRBV6-3,.,CASSMRQDRKNTEAFF
TRBJ2-1,TRBV5-1,few,CASSLIGATYNEQFF
TRBJ2-1,TRBV7-9,.,CASSPLDEQFF
TRBJ2-3,TRBV20-1,many,CSASKGLAGGGTQYF
TRBJ2-4,TRBV28,.,CASSRLGPIQYF
TRBJ1-2,TRBV6-5,.,CASSSFHLDEGYTF
TRBJ2-3,TRBV6-1,few,CASSATNRVFATDTQYF
TRBJ1-5,TRBV7-3,many,CASSLVPNQPQHF
TRBJ1-2,TRBV6-5,once,CASSYSRANYGYTF
TRBJ2-3,TRBV2,many,CASSEAIGGYTQYF
TRBJ1-2,TRBV6-5,few,CASTPGQNYGYTF
TRBJ1-1,TRBV10-3,few,CAISRTGGSIEAFF
TRBJ2-5,TRBV6-5,many,CASRPLAGDRETQYF
TRBJ2-7,TRBV28,.,CASSIAGGRGDEQYF
TRBJ2-7,TRBV2,.,CASSVAGGPSSEQYF
TRBJ1-2,TRBV10-3,.,CAISDYSGYYGYTF
TRBJ2-1,TRBV11-3,.,CASSSGRRNEQFF
TRBJ2-1,TRBV2,.,CASSAAAGDNEQFF
TRBJ2-5,TRBV19,.,CASSTGLAGDETQYF
TRBJ2-3,TRBV18,few,CASSPFNQGTDTQYF
TRBJ2-7,TRBV7-9,few,CASSSPGAGDGYEQYF
TRBJ1-5,TRBV7-2,.,CASSLEDRDNQPQHF
TRBJ2-3,TRBV24-1,few,CATSDFSAKDEADTQYF
TRBJ2-5,TRBV29-1,many,CSVGAAYNQETQYF